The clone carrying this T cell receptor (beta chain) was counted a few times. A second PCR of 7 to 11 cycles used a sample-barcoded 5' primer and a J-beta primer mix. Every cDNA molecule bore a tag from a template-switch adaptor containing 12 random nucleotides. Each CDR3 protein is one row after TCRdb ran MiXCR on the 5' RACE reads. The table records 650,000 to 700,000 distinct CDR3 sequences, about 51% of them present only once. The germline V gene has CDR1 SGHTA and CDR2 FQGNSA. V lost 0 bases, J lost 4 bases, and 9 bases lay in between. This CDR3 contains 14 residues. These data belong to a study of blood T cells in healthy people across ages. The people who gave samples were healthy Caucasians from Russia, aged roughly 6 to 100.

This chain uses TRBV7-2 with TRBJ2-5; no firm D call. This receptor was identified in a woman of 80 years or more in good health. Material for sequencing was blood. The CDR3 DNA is TGTGCCAGCAGCTTAGCGGCTACACGAGAGACCCAGTACTTC. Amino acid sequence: CASSLAATRETQYF.